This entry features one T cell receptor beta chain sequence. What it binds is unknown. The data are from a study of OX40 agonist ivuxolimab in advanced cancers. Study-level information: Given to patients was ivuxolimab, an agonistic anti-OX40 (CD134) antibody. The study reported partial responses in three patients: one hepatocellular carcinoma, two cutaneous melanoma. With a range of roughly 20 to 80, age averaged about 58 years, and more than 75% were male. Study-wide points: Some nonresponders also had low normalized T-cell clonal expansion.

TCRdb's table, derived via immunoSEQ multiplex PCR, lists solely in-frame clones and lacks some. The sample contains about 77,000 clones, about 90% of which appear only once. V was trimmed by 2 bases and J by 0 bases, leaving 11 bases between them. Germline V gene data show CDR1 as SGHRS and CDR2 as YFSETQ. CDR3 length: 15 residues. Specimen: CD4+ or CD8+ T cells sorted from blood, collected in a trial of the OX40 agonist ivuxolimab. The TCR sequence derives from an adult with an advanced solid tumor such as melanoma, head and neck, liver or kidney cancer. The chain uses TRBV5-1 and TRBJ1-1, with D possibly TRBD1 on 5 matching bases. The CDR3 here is CASSFLRQMNTEAFF. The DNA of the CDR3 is TGCGCCAGCAGCTTTCTGAGACAGATGAACACTGAAGCTTTCTTT.